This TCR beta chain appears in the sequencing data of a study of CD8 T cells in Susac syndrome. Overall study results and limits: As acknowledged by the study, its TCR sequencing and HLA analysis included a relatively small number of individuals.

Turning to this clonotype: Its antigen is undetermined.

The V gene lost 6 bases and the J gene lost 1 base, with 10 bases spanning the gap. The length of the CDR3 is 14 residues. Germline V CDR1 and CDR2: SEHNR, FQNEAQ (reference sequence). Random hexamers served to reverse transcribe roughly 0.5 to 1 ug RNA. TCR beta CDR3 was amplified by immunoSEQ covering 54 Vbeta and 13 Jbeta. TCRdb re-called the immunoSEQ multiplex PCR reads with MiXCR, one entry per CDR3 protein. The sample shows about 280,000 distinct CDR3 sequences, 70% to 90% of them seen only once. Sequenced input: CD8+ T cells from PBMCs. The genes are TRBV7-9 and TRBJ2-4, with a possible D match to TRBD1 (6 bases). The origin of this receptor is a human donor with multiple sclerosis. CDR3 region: CASRGQAAKNIQYF. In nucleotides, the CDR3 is TGTGCCAGCAGGGGACAAGCGGCCAAAAACATTCAGTACTTC.